The rows below give T cell receptor beta chains drawn from one sample of a study of blood T cell repertoires in COVID-19. TCRdb's copy holds only in-frame clones and misses some; the assay was immunoSEQ multiplex PCR. The data show 250,000 to 350,000 clones, approximately 89% seen once. Sequencing was done on a sample of peripheral blood. These receptor sequences come from an older woman with acute or convalescent COVID-19. Both conserved end residues are part of each CDR3. Each record gives: D gene, V gene, clone size, J gene, CDR3 protein, CDR3 DNA. The D gene is left open where the match is weak. The size of a clone is reported for some rows only, either as once, few or many, or as a class for expanded clones.

>-|TRBV24-1|-|TRBJ1-5
CATSAAGIGNQPQHF
TGTGCCACCAGTGCGGCAGGGATAGGCAATCAGCCCCAGCATTTT
>-|TRBV7-9|-|TRBJ1-2
CASNREADYGYTF
TGTGCCAGCAATCGGGAGGCAGATTATGGCTACACCTTC
>TRBD2|TRBV4-2|few|TRBJ2-1
CASSWGLAGAASSYNEQFF
TGTGCCAGCAGCTGGGGACTAGCGGGAGCAGCAAGCTCCTACAATGAGCAGTTCTTC
>-|TRBV19|-|TRBJ1-5
CASSIQDGSNQPQHF
TGTGCCAGTAGTATACAGGATGGGAGCAATCAGCCCCAGCATTTT
>TRBD2|TRBV7-9|-|TRBJ2-7
CASSSAGGYEQYF
TGTGCCAGCAGCTCGGCGGGGGGCTACGAGCAGTACTTC
>-|TRBV28|-|TRBJ1-5
CASSEQVIQPQHF
TGTGCCAGCAGTGAACAGGTTATTCAGCCCCAGCATTTT
>-|TRBV9|-|TRBJ2-7
CASSVVGRGDEQYF
TGTGCCAGCAGCGTAGTCGGGAGAGGGGACGAGCAGTACTTC
>-|TRBV2|-|TRBJ1-1
CASSEWRVNTEAFF
TGTGCCAGCAGTGAGTGGCGGGTGAACACTGAAGCTTTCTTT
>-|TRBV6-2/TRBV6-3|-|TRBJ2-3
CASSYSLVGGITDTQYF
TGTGCCAGCAGTTACTCTCTAGTTGGCGGGATCACAGATACGCAGTATTTT
>-|TRBV3-1/TRBV3-2|-|TRBJ2-4
CASSPLRDKNIQYF
TGTGCCAGCAGCCCGCTTCGAGATAAAAACATTCAGTACTTC
>-|TRBV19|-|TRBJ1-2
CASSIAGSHGYTF
TGTGCCAGTAGTATAGCCGGGTCCCATGGCTACACCTTC
>-|TRBV11-2|-|TRBJ1-2
CASSKDSRTNYGYTF
TGTGCCAGCAGCAAGGACAGCCGGACTAACTATGGCTACACCTTC
>-|TRBV10-3|once|TRBJ2-7
CAISEGQGQRSSYEQYF
TGTGCCATCAGTGAAGGGCAGGGTCAAAGGAGCTCCTACGAGCAGTACTTC
>-|TRBV11-3|-|TRBJ1-1
CASSLGQGNTEAFF
TGTGCCAGCAGCTTAGGCCAGGGTAACACTGAAGCTTTCTTT
>-|TRBV7-3|few|TRBJ2-1
CASSPDGGYNEQFF
TGTGCCAGCAGCCCGGACGGAGGCTACAATGAGCAGTTCTTC
>TRBD2|TRBV28|-|TRBJ2-7
CASSSPRTSGSNHEQYF
TGTGCCAGCAGTTCCCCCCGGACTAGCGGGAGTAACCACGAGCAGTACTTC
>-|TRBV7-8|-|TRBJ2-1
CASTQRGGGHEQFF
TGTGCCAGCACCCAGCGGGGAGGGGGGCATGAGCAGTTCTTC
>TRBD1|TRBV19|-|TRBJ1-5
CASSIFAGGSQPQHF
TGTGCCAGTAGTATATTTGCAGGGGGCTCTCAGCCCCAGCATTTT
>TRBD1|TRBV7-2|-|TRBJ2-1
CASSSIGGREQFF
TGTGCCAGCAGCTCCATAGGGGGCAGGGAGCAGTTCTTC
>TRBD2|TRBV6-5|-|TRBJ2-5
CASSSSGVVETQYF
TGTGCCAGCAGTTCTAGCGGGGTGGTGGAGACCCAGTACTTC
>TRBD1|TRBV29-1|once|TRBJ2-7
CSVLLRQGATYEQYF
TGCAGCGTCCTTTTAAGACAGGGGGCAACCTACGAGCAGTACTTC
>TRBD1|TRBV4-1|-|TRBJ1-1
CASSRETGVNTEAFF
TGCGCCAGCAGCCGAGAGACAGGGGTAAACACTGAAGCTTTCTTT
>TRBD1|TRBV28|-|TRBJ2-7
CASSPSGQIYEQYF
TGTGCCAGCAGCCCATCGGGACAGATCTACGAGCAGTACTTC
>-|TRBV9|-|TRBJ1-1
CASSVAITAGNTEAFF
TGTGCCAGCAGCGTAGCCATAACGGCGGGGAACACTGAAGCTTTCTTT
>-|TRBV7-2|-|TRBJ2-1
CASSLLGDRANEQFF
TGTGCCAGCAGCTTATTAGGTGACAGAGCCAATGAGCAGTTCTTC
>TRBD1|TRBV7-8|once|TRBJ1-2
CASSAYLGQGDYGYTF
TGTGCCAGCAGCGCATACCTGGGACAGGGAGACTATGGCTACACCTTC
>-|TRBV6-8|-|TRBJ1-2
CASSQRKYGYTF
TGTGCCAGCAGTCAGCGGAAGTATGGCTACACCTTC
>TRBD1|TRBV30|-|TRBJ1-2
CAWSAGQGAYGYTF
TGTGCCTGGAGTGCGGGACAGGGGGCCTATGGCTACACCTTC
>TRBD2|TRBV18|-|TRBJ2-1
CASSSRTSGSLNNEQFF
TGTGCCAGCTCATCTAGGACTAGCGGGAGTCTAAACAATGAGCAGTTCTTC
>TRBD1|TRBV2|few|TRBJ2-7
CASTGQGAFSEQYF
TGTGCCAGCACCGGACAGGGGGCGTTCTCCGAGCAGTACTTC
>-|TRBV10-3|-|TRBJ2-2
CATLPQGTGELFF
TGTGCCACCTTACCTCAGGGAACCGGGGAGCTGTTTTTT
>TRBD2|TRBV27|-|TRBJ2-6
CASTLRGGRSGANVLTF
TGTGCCAGCACCCTCCGCGGGGGACGATCCGGGGCCAACGTCCTGACTTTC
>-|TRBV5-1|-|TRBJ1-2
CASSSGTHGYTF
TGCGCCAGCAGCTCCGGGACACATGGCTACACCTTC
>TRBD1|TRBV7-8|-|TRBJ2-1
CASSFPIQQGSEQFF
TGTGCCAGCAGCTTCCCGATTCAACAGGGGAGTGAGCAGTTCTTC
>-|TRBV6-6|-|TRBJ2-5
CAGSYPRGGIEETQYF
TGTGCCGGCAGTTACCCGCGTGGGGGCATCGAAGAGACCCAGTACTTC
>TRBD2|TRBV3-1/TRBV3-2|-|TRBJ2-3
CASSLAGGVDTQYF
TGTGCCAGCAGCCTAGCGGGGGGTGTAGATACGCAGTATTTT
>-|TRBV28|-|TRBJ2-7
CASSLSPTYEQYF
TGTGCCAGCAGTTTATCACCTACCTACGAGCAGTACTTC
>-|TRBV4-1|-|TRBJ1-6
CASSQDRPGNNSPLHF
TGCGCCAGCAGCCAAGATCGGCCCGGGAATAATTCACCCCTCCACTTT
>-|TRBV4-3|-|TRBJ1-1
CASSQFSQGFTEAFF
TGCGCCAGCAGCCAATTCTCACAGGGATTCACTGAAGCTTTCTTT
>-|TRBV19|-|TRBJ1-5
CASSIGGKNQPQHF
TGTGCCAGTAGTATTGGGGGCAAGAATCAGCCCCAGCATTTT
>-|TRBV2|-|TRBJ2-7
CASSEGVFNEQYF
TGTGCCAGCAGTGAGGGAGTCTTCAACGAGCAGTACTTC
>TRBD1|TRBV5-6|-|TRBJ2-7
CASSWDRGPEQYF
TGTGCCAGCAGCTGGGACAGGGGGCCCGAGCAGTACTTC
>-|TRBV7-8|-|TRBJ2-6
CASSRRRPDWANVLTF
TGTGCCAGCAGCCGCCGCCGGCCCGACTGGGCCAACGTCCTGACTTTC
>-|TRBV7-2|-|TRBJ1-5
CASSLERASNQPQHF
TGTGCCAGCAGCTTAGAGCGGGCTAGCAATCAGCCCCAGCATTTT
>-|TRBV12-3/TRBV12-4|-|TRBJ2-1
CASVNRENNEQFF
TGTGCCAGCGTAAATCGGGAGAACAATGAGCAGTTCTTC
>TRBD2|TRBV3-1/TRBV3-2|-|TRBJ2-3
CASSPTSGRADTQYF
TGTGCCAGCAGCCCCACTAGCGGGAGAGCAGATACGCAGTATTTT
>-|TRBV29-1|-|TRBJ1-2
CSASGFRLESDYTF
TGCAGCGCCTCAGGGTTCCGCCTAGAGTCCGACTACACCTTC
>TRBD2|TRBV27|-|TRBJ2-7
CASSLLAGVDEQYF
TGTGCCAGCAGTTTATTAGCGGGAGTGGACGAGCAGTACTTC
>-|TRBV7-9|-|TRBJ2-2
CASSSQQGNGGELFF
TGTGCCAGCAGCTCCCAGCAGGGAAACGGCGGGGAGCTGTTTTTT
>TRBD2|TRBV19|-|TRBJ2-1
CASSITSGVSSYNEQFF
TGTGCCAGTAGTATCACTAGCGGGGTAAGCTCCTACAATGAGCAGTTCTTC
>TRBD1|TRBV19|-|TRBJ2-3
CASSVRGDTQYF
TGTGCCAGTAGCGTCAGGGGGGATACGCAGTATTTT
>TRBD1|TRBV5-1|-|TRBJ2-7
CASSLGPGQGSYEQYF
TGCGCCAGCAGCTTGGGGCCGGGACAGGGCTCCTACGAGCAGTACTTC
>-|TRBV19|few|TRBJ1-1
CASTTAYTEAFF
TGTGCCAGTACGACAGCATACACTGAAGCTTTCTTT
>-|TRBV29-1|-|TRBJ2-7
CSVGVSDTYEQYF
TGCAGCGTTGGTGTGTCGGACACCTACGAGCAGTACTTC
>TRBD1|TRBV19|once|TRBJ2-7
CASSPGQGIYEQYF
TGTGCCAGTAGTCCGGGACAGGGCATCTACGAGCAGTACTTC
>TRBD2|TRBV6-5|-|TRBJ2-2
CASSYTGLVAGELFF
TGTGCCAGCAGTTACACGGGACTAGTGGCCGGGGAGCTGTTTTTT
>-|TRBV27|-|TRBJ2-1
CASRVRSPSSYNEQFF
TGTGCCAGCAGGGTAAGAAGTCCCAGCTCCTACAATGAGCAGTTCTTC
>TRBD1|TRBV7-2|once|TRBJ2-2
CASSLRPGQAGELFF
TGTGCCAGCAGCTTACGCCCGGGACAGGCCGGGGAGCTGTTTTTT